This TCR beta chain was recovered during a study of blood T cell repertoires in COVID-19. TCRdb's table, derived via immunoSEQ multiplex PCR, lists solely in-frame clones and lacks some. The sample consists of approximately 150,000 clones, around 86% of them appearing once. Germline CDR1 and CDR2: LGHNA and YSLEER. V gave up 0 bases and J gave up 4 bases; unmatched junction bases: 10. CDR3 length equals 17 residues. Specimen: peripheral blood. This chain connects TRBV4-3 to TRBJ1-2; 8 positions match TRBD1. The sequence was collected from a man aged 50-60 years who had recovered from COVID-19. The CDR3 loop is CASSQERTGFDGYGYTF. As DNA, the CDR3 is TGCGCCAGCAGCCAAGAACGGACAGGGTTTGATGGCTATGGCTACACCTTC.